Sequencing of this T cell receptor beta chain was carried out in a study of T cells in Graves' hyperthyroidism and ophthalmopathy. Amplified regions were TCR beta CDR3 sequences from RNA transcripts. A set of HTBI primers served as the primers for a first-round RT-PCR of the TCR CDR3. TCRdb reprocessed the multiplex PCR reads with MiXCR, giving one entry per CDR3 protein. The repertoire holds around 260,000 distinct CDR3 sequences, with 25% as singletons. This CDR3 spans 19 amino acids. Per the germline V gene, CDR1 is MNHEY and CDR2 is SVGEGT. After removal of 2 bases from V and 0 bases from J, the junction contained 13 bases not matched to a gene. Patients aged 18 to 65 had newly diagnosed hyperthyroidism of under 2 months' duration. Uncontrolled infection, other autoimmune disease, pregnancy or lactation led to exclusion. The diagnostic basis comprised clinical symptoms, serum thyroxine and TRAb, thyroid ultrasound and orbital computed tomography.

Sample: blood. This sequence originates from a man aged 35-49 years with Graves' hyperthyroidism that later progressed to Graves' ophthalmopathy. The gene calls are TRBV6-2 or TRBV6-3 and TRBJ2-5; 9 bases map to TRBD1. The CDR3 DNA sequence: TGTGCCAGCAGTTACCCTTATCTCACCGGGACAGGGAACCAAGAGACCCAGTACTTC. The encoded protein is CASSYPYLTGTGNQETQYF.